The next 24 T cell receptor beta chains were all read from a single sample in a study of shared clonotypes between healthy human individuals. Profiling relied on immunoSEQ multiplex PCR, and the TCRdb table lists in-frame clones only, not all of them. The table lists about 380,000 clones, 96% of them singletons. The sample consisted of memory CD8+ T cells sorted from blood. Documented subset: CD45RO+ cells pooled with CCR7-negative TemRA cells. The receptors stem from a young man in good health.

V is TRBV4-1 and J is TRBJ1-1; weak D call: TRBD1 (5 bases). With 2 bases removed from V and 1 base from J, the gap between germline ends came to 8 bases. The CDR3 is made up of 14 amino acids. CDR1 MGHRA and CDR2 YSYEKL come from the germline V gene. In DNA, the CDR3 is TGCGCCAGCAGCCAACCTACAGGGAACACTGAAGCTTTCTTT. Translating it yields CASSQPTGNTEAFF.

This chain connects TRBV28 to TRBJ2-6; 8 positions match TRBD1. Unmatched junction bases numbered 4, after V lost 3 bases and J lost 0 bases. The CDR3 is made up of 17 amino acids. Germline V gives CDR1 MDHEN, CDR2 SYDVKM. The CDR3 spells CASSLTGATSGANVLTF. CDR3 bases: TGTGCCAGCAGTTTGACAGGGGCCACCTCTGGGGCCAACGTCCTGACTTTC.

J is TRBJ2-1 and V is TRBV29-1; unclear D gene. CDR1 is SQVTM and CDR2 is ANQGSEA in the germline V gene. Trimming shortened V by 6 bases and J by 2 bases, and 14 bases separated the two germline ends. The CDR3 has 14 amino acids. The CDR3 sequence: CSVGVAATYNEQFF. CDR3 sequence (DNA): TGCAGCGTCGGCGTCGCGGCCACCTACAATGAGCAGTTCTTC.

The rearrangement links TRBV4-1 to TRBJ2-7; unclear D gene. This CDR3 has 14 residues. V lost 6 bases to trimming and J lost 1 base, with 13 bases between them. Germline CDR1 is MGHRA and CDR2 is YSYEKL. This CDR3 is CASRKALFSYEQYF. CDR3 nucleotide sequence: TGCGCCAGCAGGAAGGCCTTGTTTTCCTACGAGCAGTACTTC.

The CDR3 DNA sequence: TGCAGCGTTTTCGGGACAGGGAACACCGGGGAGCTGTTTTTT. It is translated as CSVFGTGNTGELFF. The chain carries TRBV29-1 and TRBJ2-2, with 8 bases that match TRBD1. The germline CDR1 and CDR2 sequences are SQVTM and ANQGSEA. The CDR3 is made up of 14 amino acids. J lost 1 base, V lost 5 bases, and 3 bases had no gene match.

The V and J genes are TRBV10-2 and TRBJ2-3, with 11 positions matching TRBD2. The junction had 3 bases not matched to a gene; V was cut back by 7 bases and J by 3 bases. CDR3 length: 14 residues. In germline, CDR1 is WSHSY, CDR2 SAAADI. This chain's CDR3 is CASKRTSGTDTQYF. In DNA form, the CDR3 reads TGCGCCAGCAAGAGGACTAGCGGGACAGATACGCAGTATTTT.

The chain uses TRBV29-1 and TRBJ2-5; no definite D call. Germline V CDR1 and CDR2: SQVTM, ANQGSEA. The CDR3 is made up of 11 amino acids. Between the trimmed V and J ends, which lost 4 bases and 2 bases, there was a span of 5 bases. The CDR3 here is CSVAHQETQYF. CDR3 nucleotide sequence: TGCAGCGTTGCCCATCAAGAGACCCAGTACTTC. Variable domain in full (rest from reference TRBV29-1 and TRBJ2-5): SAVISQKPSRDICQRGTSLTIQCQVDSQVTMMFWYRQQPGQSLTLIATANQGSEATYESGFVIDKFPISRPNLTFSTLTVSNMSPEDSSIYLCSVAHQETQYFGPGTRLLVL.

In this sample, this clone turned up once. This sequence joins TRBV10-2 and TRBJ2-1, with 9 bases aligning to TRBD1. The germline CDR1 and CDR2 sequences are WSHSY and SAAADI. The CDR3 spans 15 residues. J gave up 3 bases and V 2 bases, and 2 bases lay outside the gene matches. CDR3 coding DNA: TGCGCCAGCAGTGAGAGACAGGGGGTCTACAATGAGCAGTTCTTC. The encoded protein is CASSERQGVYNEQFF.

This chain connects TRBV4-1 to TRBJ2-7; 8 bases agree with TRBD1. The V and J ends lost 6 bases and 4 bases, in that order; junction bases with no gene match: 11. The CDR3 totals 15 residues. Germline V gives CDR1 MGHRA, CDR2 YSYEKL. The CDR3 here is CASSQAGTGPYEQYF. The DNA for the CDR3 is TGCGCCAGCAGTCAGGCCGGGACAGGCCCATACGAGCAGTACTTC.

The rearrangement links TRBV7-9 to TRBJ1-1; no reliable D call. The germline V gene has CDR1 SEHNR and CDR2 FQNEAQ (reference sequence). This CDR3 region has 12 residues. V lost 1 base, J lost 8 bases, and 8 bases lay in between. The CDR3 sequence is CASSLVTTEAFF. The CDR3 nucleotides are TGTGCCAGCAGCTTAGTAACGACCGAAGCTTTCTTT.

V gene TRBV11-2 combines with J gene TRBJ2-1, with 8 nucleotides matching TRBD2. The junction had 13 bases not matched to a gene; V was cut back by 2 bases and J by 1 base. Germline-derived CDR1 and CDR2 are SGHAT and FQNNGV. This CDR3 contains 19 residues. The CDR3 sequence is CASSLKITAGGLSYNEQFF. In nucleotides, the CDR3 is TGTGCCAGCAGCTTAAAGATTACGGCGGGGGGATTATCCTACAATGAGCAGTTCTTC.

The chain uses TRBV6-1 and TRBJ2-5; D possibly matches TRBD1 or TRBD2 (5 bases each). CDR1 MNHNS and CDR2 SASEGT come from the germline V gene. This CDR3 has 13 residues. V gave up 7 bases and J gave up 1 base, with 10 bases separating them. Here the CDR3 reads CASKWDLQETQYF. The CDR3 nucleotides are TGTGCCAGCAAGTGGGACCTCCAAGAGACCCAGTACTTC.

This chain links TRBV6-1 with TRBJ2-3; 7 positions match TRBD1. The V segment lost 5 bases and the J segment 6 bases; nucleotides outside the gene matches: 8. Germline V gene sequence: CDR1 MNHNS, CDR2 SASEGT. The CDR3 is 14 amino acids. The CDR3 region has the DNA TGTGCCAGCAGTACAGGGGTGTTTAGGGATACGCAGTATTTT. It specifies CASSTGVFRDTQYF.

This chain links TRBV28 with TRBJ2-3, with TRBD2 matching 7 bases. J lost 2 bases, V lost 6 bases, and 8 bases had no gene match. Germline CDR1 and CDR2: MDHEN and SYDVKM. The length of the CDR3 is 15 residues. The CDR3 is CASSTRRDYTDTQYF. CDR3 DNA: TGTGCCAGCAGCACCCGTCGGGACTACACAGATACGCAGTATTTT.

A note on this clone: The same CDR3 is also encoded by other DNA sequences in this sample. The chain carries TRBV5-1 and TRBJ2-5, with 14 nucleotides matching TRBD2. This CDR3 is 16 amino acids long. The V gene end was trimmed by 0 bases and the J gene end by 5 bases; junction bases not matched to a gene: 3. Germline CDR1 reads SGHRS; CDR2 reads YFSETQ. The DNA for the CDR3 is TGCGCCAGCAGCTTGGGACTAGCGGGAGGGGCGGAGACCCAGTACTTC. Translated, it gives CASSLGLAGGAETQYF.

The CDR3 loop is CASSPSGLPAYNEQFF. CDR3 bases: TGTGCCAGCAGTCCCAGTGGACTTCCTGCCTACAATGAGCAGTTCTTC. The gene calls are TRBV5-6 and TRBJ2-1; tentative D call: TRBD2 (5 bases). This CDR3 has 16 residues. The germline V gene has CDR1 SGHDT and CDR2 YYEEEE. Between the trimmed V and J ends, which lost 5 bases and 2 bases, there was a span of 17 bases.

The J gene is TRBJ1-5, the V gene TRBV7-9; D remains ambiguous. Looked up from germline, CDR1 is SEHNR and CDR2 is FQNEAQ (reference sequence). The V end was cut by 0 bases, the J end by 0 bases, with 9 bases between. This CDR3 has 16 amino acids. This CDR3 is CASSLASVGSNQPQHF. In DNA form, the CDR3 reads TGTGCCAGCAGCTTAGCGTCTGTTGGTAGCAATCAGCCCCAGCATTTT. Full variable domain (remainder filled in from reference TRBV7-9 and TRBJ1-5): DTGVSQNPRHKITKRGQNVTFRCDPISEHNRLYWYRQTLGQGPEFLTYFQNEAQLEKSRLLSDRFSAERPKGSFSTLEIQRTEQGDSAMYLCASSLASVGSNQPQHFGDGTRLSIL.

The chain uses TRBV7-9 and TRBJ2-1; TRBD1 matches at 9 bases. The length of the CDR3 is 15 residues. CDR1 SEHNR and CDR2 FQNEAQ come from the germline V gene (reference sequence). The V and J ends lost 5 bases and 7 bases, in that order; junction bases with no gene match: 9. Here the CDR3 DNA reads TGTGCCAGCAGCCAACCGGGACAGGGCAATAATGAGCAGTTCTTC. It yields the protein CASSQPGQGNNEQFF. Drawing the rest from reference TRBV7-9 and TRBJ2-1, the complete variable domain is DTGVSQNPRHKITKRGQNVTFRCDPISEHNRLYWYRQTLGQGPEFLTYFQNEAQLEKSRLLSDRFSAERPKGSFSTLEIQRTEQGDSAMYLCASSQPGQGNNEQFFGPGTRLTVL.

The V and J genes are TRBV2 and TRBJ2-5; TRBD2 is a possible D gene (5 bases). V was cut by 8 bases and J by 2 bases, with 12 bases left in between. Germline V gives CDR1 SNHLY, CDR2 FYNNEI. The CDR3 extends over 13 amino acids. CDR3 protein: CASEGHRQETQYF. The CDR3 DNA follows: TGTGCCAGCGAGGGTCACCGACAAGAGACCCAGTACTTC.

CDR3 in amino acids: CASSYSNPRWGETQYF. CDR3 bases: TGTGCCAGCAGTTACTCGAACCCTAGGTGGGGGGAGACCCAGTACTTC. The J gene is TRBJ2-5, the V gene TRBV6-5; D possibly uses TRBD1 or TRBD2 (5 bases each). Germline V gives CDR1 MNHEY, CDR2 SVGAGI. V lost 0 bases and J 5 bases, leaving 16 bases between the germline ends. This CDR3 has 16 amino acids.

With regard to this clone: The same CDR3 can be traced to other DNA sequences in this sample. This chain uses TRBV5-1 with TRBJ2-3; unclear D gene. CDR1 is SGHRS, CDR2 YFSETQ, per germline. The CDR3 spans 13 residues. Trimming left V 5 bases short and J 0 bases short, with 7 bases between. The CDR3 loop reads CASSGASTDTQYF. The CDR3 bases are TGCGCCAGCAGTGGTGCTAGCACAGATACGCAGTATTTT.

The V call is TRBV6-1, the J call TRBJ2-2; D may match TRBD1 or TRBD2 (5 bases each). Looked up from germline, CDR1 is MNHNS and CDR2 is SASEGT. The V end lost 6 bases, the J end lost 2 bases, and 10 bases lay between the germline ends. The CDR3 runs 14 residues. The DNA for the CDR3 is TGTGCCAGCAGGGTCGGGGCTAACACCGGGGAGCTGTTTTTT. Protein: CASRVGANTGELFF.

To note about this clone: Distinct nucleotide sequences in the sample also encode this CDR3. DNA for the CDR3: TGCGCCAGCAGCTTTGGCGGCCAAGAGACCCAGTACTTC. Amino acids: CASSFGGQETQYF. This chain joins TRBV5-1 and TRBJ2-5; D is unresolved. Between the trimmed V and J ends, which lost 2 bases and 1 base, there was a span of 6 bases. The length of the CDR3 is 13 residues. CDR1 is SGHRS, CDR2 YFSETQ, per germline.

This chain connects TRBV18 to TRBJ1-3; D remains ambiguous. V was clipped by 3 bases and J by 2 bases, with 17 bases between them. This CDR3 comprises 17 residues. Germline V CDR1 and CDR2: KGHSH, LQKENI. The CDR3 region is CASSPSAVEAPGNTIYF. Written as DNA, the CDR3 is TGTGCCAGCTCACCCTCGGCCGTAGAGGCTCCTGGAAACACCATATATTTT.